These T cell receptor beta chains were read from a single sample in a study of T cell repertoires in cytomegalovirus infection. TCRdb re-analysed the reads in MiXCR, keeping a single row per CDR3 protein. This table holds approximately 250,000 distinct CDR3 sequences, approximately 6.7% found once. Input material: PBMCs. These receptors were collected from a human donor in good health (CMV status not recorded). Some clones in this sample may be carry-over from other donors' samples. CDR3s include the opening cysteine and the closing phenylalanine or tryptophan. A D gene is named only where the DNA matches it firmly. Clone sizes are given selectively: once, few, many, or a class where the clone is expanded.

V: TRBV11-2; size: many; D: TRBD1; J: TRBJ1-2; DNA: TGTGCCAGCAGCTTAGATTCCGGGACAGGGATTTATGGCTACACCTTC; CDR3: CASSLDSGTGIYGYTF
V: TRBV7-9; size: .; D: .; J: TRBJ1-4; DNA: TGTGCCAGCAGCCGCTTGGGGACGGAAATTAATGAAAAACTGTTTTTT; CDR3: CASSRLGTEINEKLFF
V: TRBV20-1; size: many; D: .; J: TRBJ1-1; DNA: TGCAGTGCTAGGGGTCGAATGAACACTGAAGCTTTCTTT; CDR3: CSARGRMNTEAFF
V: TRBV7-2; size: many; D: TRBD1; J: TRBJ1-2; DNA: TGTGCCAGCAGCTATTCATGGGACAGCTATGGCTACACCTTC; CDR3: CASSYSWDSYGYTF
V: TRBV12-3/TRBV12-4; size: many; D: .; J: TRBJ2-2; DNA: TGTGCCAGCAGTCCCGTGTCAAGAGGAAACACCGGGGAGCTGTTTTTT; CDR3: CASSPVSRGNTGELFF
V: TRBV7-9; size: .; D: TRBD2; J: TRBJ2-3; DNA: TGTGCCAGCAGTACTAGCGGCACAGATACGCAGTATTTT; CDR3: CASSTSGTDTQYF
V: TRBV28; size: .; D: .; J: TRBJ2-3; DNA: TGTGCCAGCAGTTCCTACCCCCAGGCTGCAGATACGCAGTATTTT; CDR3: CASSSYPQAADTQYF
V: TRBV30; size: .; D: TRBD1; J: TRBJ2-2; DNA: TGTGCCTGGAGTAAGGACAGGGGGACCACCGGGGAGCTGTTTTTT; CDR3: CAWSKDRGTTGELFF
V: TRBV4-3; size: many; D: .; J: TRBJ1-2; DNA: TGCGCCAGCAGCCAAGATCTATTGCAGGGAACCTATGGCTACACCTTC; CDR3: CASSQDLLQGTYGYTF
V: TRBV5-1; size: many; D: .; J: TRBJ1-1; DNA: TGCGCCAGCAGACTTGCTCGGGAAGCTTTCTTT; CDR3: CASRLAREAFF
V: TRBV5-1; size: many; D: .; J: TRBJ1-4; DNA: TGCGCCAGCAGCCTAGGAGGCGCGGGGGAATATGAAAAACTGTTTTTT; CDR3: CASSLGGAGEYEKLFF
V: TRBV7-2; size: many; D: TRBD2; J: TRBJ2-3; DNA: TGTGCCACTCTAGCGGGGGGTTTGCCAGATACGCAGTATTTT; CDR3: CATLAGGLPDTQYF
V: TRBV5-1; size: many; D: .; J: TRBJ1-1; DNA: TGCGCCAGCAGCTCCGGGGGACAAGGGTTCTCTGAAGCTTTCTTT; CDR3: CASSSGGQGFSEAFF
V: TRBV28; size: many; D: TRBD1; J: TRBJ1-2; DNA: TGTGCCAGCAGCCCCCGGGGGCTAGGGGGCGACTATGGCTACACCTTC; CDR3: CASSPRGLGGDYGYTF
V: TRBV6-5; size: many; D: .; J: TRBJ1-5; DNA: TGTGCCAGCAGTTACTCTGGAGGGATCAATCAGCCCCAGCATTTT; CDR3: CASSYSGGINQPQHF
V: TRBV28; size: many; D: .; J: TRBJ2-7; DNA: TGTGCCAGCAGTTTAGAGGTCCTCTCCTACGAGCAGTACTTC; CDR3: CASSLEVLSYEQYF
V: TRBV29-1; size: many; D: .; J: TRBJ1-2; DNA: TGCAGCGTTCCCGGGACGTGGGGCTACACCTTC; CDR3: CSVPGTWGYTF
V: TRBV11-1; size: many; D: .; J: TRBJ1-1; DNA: TGTGCCAGCAGCTTGGTGGTGGCAGGGGACACTGAAGCTTTCTTT; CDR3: CASSLVVAGDTEAFF
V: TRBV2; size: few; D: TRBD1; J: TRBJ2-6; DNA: TGTGCCAGCAGGGACTCTCGGACAGGGAACGTCCTGACTTTC; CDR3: CASRDSRTGNVLTF
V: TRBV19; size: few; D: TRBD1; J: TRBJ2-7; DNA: TGTGCCAGTAGCGGGACAGGAGCCTACGAGCAGTACTTC; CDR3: CASSGTGAYEQYF
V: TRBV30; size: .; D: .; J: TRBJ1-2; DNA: TGTGCCTGGAGTGAGGCTGTATATGGCTACACCTTC; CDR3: CAWSEAVYGYTF
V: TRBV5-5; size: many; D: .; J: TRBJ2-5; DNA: TGTGCCAGCAGCTTGGAGGCGCCTGGGTCAGGGGTCGAGACCCAGTACTTC; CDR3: CASSLEAPGSGVETQYF
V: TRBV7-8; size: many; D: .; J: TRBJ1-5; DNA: TGTGCCAGCAGCTCCACCCACGACGGCAATCAGCCCCAGCATTTT; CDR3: CASSSTHDGNQPQHF
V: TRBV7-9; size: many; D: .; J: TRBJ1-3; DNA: TGTGCCAGCAGCTTACCTACAGGGACGGGAAACACCATATATTTT; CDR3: CASSLPTGTGNTIYF
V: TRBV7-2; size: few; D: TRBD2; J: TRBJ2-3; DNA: TGTGCCAGCAGCGCCCCGGCGACGGGGGGTGCAGATACGCAGTATTTT; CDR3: CASSAPATGGADTQYF
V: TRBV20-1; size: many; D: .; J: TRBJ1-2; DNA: TGCAGTGCTAGGAGGCATCTAGATGGCTACACCTTC; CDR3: CSARRHLDGYTF
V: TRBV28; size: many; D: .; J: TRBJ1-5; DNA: TGTGCCAGCAATGATCCCCGGTTCAATCAGCCCCAGCATTTT; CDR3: CASNDPRFNQPQHF
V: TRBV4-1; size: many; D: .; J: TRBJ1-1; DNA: TGCGCCAGCAGCCAAGAAAAGATCGGGGGGATAGCTTTCTTT; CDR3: CASSQEKIGGIAFF
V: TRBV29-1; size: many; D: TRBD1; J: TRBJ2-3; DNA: TGCAGCGTTGTAGGGGGCACCAACACAGATACGCAGTATTTT; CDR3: CSVVGGTNTDTQYF
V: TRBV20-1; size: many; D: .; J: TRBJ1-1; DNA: TGCAGTGCAACCACGGGGAGGAACACTGAAGCTTTCTTT; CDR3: CSATTGRNTEAFF
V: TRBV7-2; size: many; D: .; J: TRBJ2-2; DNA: TGTGCCAGCAGCTCTGACTCTTCCTTCGGGGAGCTGTTTTTT; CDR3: CASSSDSSFGELFF
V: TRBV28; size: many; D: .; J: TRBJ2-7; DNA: TGTGCCAGCAAAAGTACTAGCTCCTACGAGCAGTACTTC; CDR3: CASKSTSSYEQYF
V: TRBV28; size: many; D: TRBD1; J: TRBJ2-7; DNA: TGTGCCAGTGTAGCAGGGGGTGCCTACGAGCAGTACTTC; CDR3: CASVAGGAYEQYF
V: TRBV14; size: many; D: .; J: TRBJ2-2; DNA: TGTGCCAGCAGCCAACAGGAAGGGACCGGGGAGCTGTTTTTT; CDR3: CASSQQEGTGELFF
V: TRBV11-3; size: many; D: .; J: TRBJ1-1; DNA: TGTGCCAGCAGCTCCGACCCGGACACTGAAGCTTTCTTT; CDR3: CASSSDPDTEAFF
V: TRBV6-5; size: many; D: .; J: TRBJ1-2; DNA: TGTGCCAGCAAACGGGACACAATTGTGGGTGGCTACACCTTC; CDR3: CASKRDTIVGGYTF
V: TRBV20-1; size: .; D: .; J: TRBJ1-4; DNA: TGCAGTGCTAGTCTGCCAACTAATGAAAAACTGTTTTTT; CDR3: CSASLPTNEKLFF
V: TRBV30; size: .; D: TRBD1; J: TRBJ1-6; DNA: TGTGCCTGGACTAGTCACGGACAGGGGTTTAATTCACCCCTCCACTTT; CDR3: CAWTSHGQGFNSPLHF
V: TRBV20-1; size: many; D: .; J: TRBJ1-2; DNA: TGCAGTGCTAGAGTACCGGGCCCAGATGGCTACACCTTC; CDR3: CSARVPGPDGYTF
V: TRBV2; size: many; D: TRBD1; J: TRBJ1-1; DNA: TGTGCCAGCAGCGGACAGGGGGCGCGAAGCTATGCTTTCTTT; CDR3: CASSGQGARSYAFF
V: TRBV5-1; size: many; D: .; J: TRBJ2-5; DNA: TGCGCCAGCAGCTTAGGACAGACCAAGATAACCCAGTACTTC; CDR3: CASSLGQTKITQYF
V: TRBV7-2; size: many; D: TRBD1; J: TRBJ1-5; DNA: TGTGCCAGCAGCTTAGCAGGGGGCGCAAGACAGCCCCAGCATTTT; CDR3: CASSLAGGARQPQHF
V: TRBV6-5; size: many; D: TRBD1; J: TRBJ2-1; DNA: TGTGCCAGCAGTTACGACCCGGGACAGGGAAAGTTCTTC; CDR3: CASSYDPGQGKFF
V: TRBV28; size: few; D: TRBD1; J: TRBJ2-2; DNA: TGTGCCAGCAGCTCGACAGGGCCCGACACCGGGGAGCTGTTTTTT; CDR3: CASSSTGPDTGELFF
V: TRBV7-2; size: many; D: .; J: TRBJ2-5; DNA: TGTGCCAGCAGCTTCGACCGGGGACACCAAGAGACCCAGTACTTC; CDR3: CASSFDRGHQETQYF
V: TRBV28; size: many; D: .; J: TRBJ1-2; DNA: TGTGCCAGCAGTTTACCGGTCTCGATCTACACCTTC; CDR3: CASSLPVSIYTF
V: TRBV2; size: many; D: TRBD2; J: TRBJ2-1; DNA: TGTGCCAGCGGGGGGAAGAGTAGCGGGGGCAATGAGCAGTTCTTC; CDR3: CASGGKSSGGNEQFF
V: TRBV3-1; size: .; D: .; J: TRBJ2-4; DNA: TGTGCCAGCAGCCAAGACCGCACCCAGGGAAACATTCAGTACTTC; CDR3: CASSQDRTQGNIQYF
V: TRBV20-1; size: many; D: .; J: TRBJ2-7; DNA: TGCAGTGCTAGGCGACTGGAAAGCTCCTACGAGCAGTACTTC; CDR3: CSARRLESSYEQYF
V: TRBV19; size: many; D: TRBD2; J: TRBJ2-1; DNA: TGTGCCAGTATTGGGACTAGCGGGACCAACAATGAGCAGTTCTTC; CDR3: CASIGTSGTNNEQFF
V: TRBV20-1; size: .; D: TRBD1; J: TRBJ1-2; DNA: TGCAGTGCTAGTGGGGCCGGGACAGGGCTAGTCTATGGCTACACCTTC; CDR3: CSASGAGTGLVYGYTF
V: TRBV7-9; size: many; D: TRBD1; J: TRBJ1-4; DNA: TGTGCCAGCAGATCGACAGGGGGCGGTGAAAAACTGTTTTTT; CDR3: CASRSTGGGEKLFF
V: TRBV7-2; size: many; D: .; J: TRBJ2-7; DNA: TGTGCCAGCAGCCATCCCGGGTCCAGTGGCGAGCAGTACTTC; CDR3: CASSHPGSSGEQYF
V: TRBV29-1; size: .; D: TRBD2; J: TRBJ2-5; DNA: TGCAGCGTTGTACGGGGGGAAAAGACCCAGTACTTC; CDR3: CSVVRGEKTQYF
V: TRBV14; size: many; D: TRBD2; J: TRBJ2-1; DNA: TGTGCCAGCAGCCAATCAGGCCTAGCGGGCAATGAGCAGTTCTTC; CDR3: CASSQSGLAGNEQFF